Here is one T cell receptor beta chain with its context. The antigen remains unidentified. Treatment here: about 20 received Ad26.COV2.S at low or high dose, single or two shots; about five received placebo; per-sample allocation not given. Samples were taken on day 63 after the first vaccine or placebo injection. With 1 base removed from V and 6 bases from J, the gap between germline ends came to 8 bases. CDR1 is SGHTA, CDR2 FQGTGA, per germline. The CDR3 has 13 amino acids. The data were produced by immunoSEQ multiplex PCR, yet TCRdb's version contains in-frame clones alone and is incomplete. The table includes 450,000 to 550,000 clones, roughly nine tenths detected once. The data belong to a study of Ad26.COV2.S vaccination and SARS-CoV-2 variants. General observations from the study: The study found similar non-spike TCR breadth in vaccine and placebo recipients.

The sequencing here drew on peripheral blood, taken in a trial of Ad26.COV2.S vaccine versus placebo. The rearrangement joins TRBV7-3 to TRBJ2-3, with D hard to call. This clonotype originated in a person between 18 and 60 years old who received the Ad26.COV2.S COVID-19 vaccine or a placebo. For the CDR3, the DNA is TGTGCCAGCAGCTTAAAGAAGTGGGATACGCAGTATTTT. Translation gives CASSLKKWDTQYF.